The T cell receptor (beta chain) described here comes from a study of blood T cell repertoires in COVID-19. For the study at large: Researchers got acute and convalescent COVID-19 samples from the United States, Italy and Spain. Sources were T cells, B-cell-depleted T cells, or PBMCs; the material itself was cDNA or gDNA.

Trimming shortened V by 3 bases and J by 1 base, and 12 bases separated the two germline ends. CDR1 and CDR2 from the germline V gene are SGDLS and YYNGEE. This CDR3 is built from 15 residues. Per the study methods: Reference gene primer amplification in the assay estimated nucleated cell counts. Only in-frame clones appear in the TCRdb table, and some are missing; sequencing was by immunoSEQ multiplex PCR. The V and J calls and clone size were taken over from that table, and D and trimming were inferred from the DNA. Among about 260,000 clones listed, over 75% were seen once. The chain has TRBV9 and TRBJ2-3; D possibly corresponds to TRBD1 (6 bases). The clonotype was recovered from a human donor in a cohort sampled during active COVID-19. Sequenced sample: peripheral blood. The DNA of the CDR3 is TGTGCCAGCAGCGGGGGGCCTACTGGCACAGATACGCAGTATTTT. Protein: CASSGGPTGTDTQYF.